This T cell receptor beta chain was found in a study of cytomegalovirus exposure and HLA in healthy donors (dated by TCRdb to about 2017). At the level of the whole study: An earlier analysis of several hundred of the donors reported 276 Gb of sequence data and roughly 120 million unique TCR beta sequences obtained from about 179 million T cells. A later genetic analysis used genome-wide SNP genotypes for about 60% of the roughly 670 donors, treating that subset as a discovery cohort. Of the 300 to 500 genotyped donors, roughly 76% were placed in the genetic ancestry cluster associated with self-reported Caucasian donors. To study patterns of TCR occurrence, a later analysis re-analyzed previously published TCR beta repertoires from around 660 donors and added high-resolution HLA genotyping. HLA typing covered class I and class II loci at four-digit resolution. Every repertoire in the discovery cohort had been generated on one and the same sequencing platform. Using immunosequencing, the study profiled T cell repertoires from fewer than 700 subjects and related those repertoires to cytomegalovirus serostatus. In addition to the first cohort of about 650 subjects, a separate validation cohort of over 90 different subjects was used. Typing coverage varied by locus: about 620-640 donors for A, B, C, DRB1 and DQB1; more than 500 for DQA1; approximately 610 for DPA1; roughly 470 for DPB1. An early release that covered some 640 HLA-typed donors contained about 300 gigabases of sequencing data and about 84 million unique TCR sequences. Among roughly 400 genotyped donors of the cohort, an average of roughly 240,000 unique TCR beta nucleotide sequences were sequenced per donor, roughly 20% of them non-productive. The study combined high-throughput TCR immunosequencing, statistical association of individual TCRs with disease status, and machine learning to predict cytomegalovirus infection status. The aim of the study was to test whether cataloging public T cell receptors could identify signatures of past pathogen exposure. About 5 DR-DQ haplotypes were handled as single units for association and clustering, since linkage in the cohort was strong. Donor age, sex, ethnicity and CMV serostatus were compiled alongside the repertoire data. To decide whether each TCR beta V gene segment behaved as functional or pseudogenic, an earlier analysis of fewer than 750 of the donors relied on high-throughput TCR beta sequencing. Rather than drawing on any new phenotypic data, the later analysis identified candidate immune exposures from TCR beta sequences and the way those sequences occurred across donors. Results and caveats for the whole study, not just this receptor: Sequencing depth was assumed to be roughly uniform across donors in the presence/absence analyses, though that assumption may not hold. Linkage disequilibrium might explain the correlated functional status among segregating V segments, but an unknown experimental factor could not be excluded. Most TCR sequences were seen in very few donors, while some public TCRs were found in many individuals. The study listed approximately 150 TCR beta chains as associated with cytomegalovirus. Because HLA typing was missing for some donors at each locus, association tests included only the typed subset. Only TCR beta chains were sequenced in this cohort, and the absence of alpha or paired-chain data limited detectable features. Several of the top co-occurrence clusters appeared to be linked to parvovirus B19, influenza, CMV and Epstein-Barr virus, according to a later analysis. A later genetic analysis reported fewer N-insertions in productive TCRs among donors in an Asian-associated ancestry cluster than the roughly 700-donor mean. In a later genetic analysis, a missense DCLRE1C variant was associated with V-gene and J-gene trimming of TCR beta chains, and the association was replicated in an independent cohort. Compared with equally common non-associated chains, HLA-associated TCR beta chains in a later analysis were more clonally expanded and had lower generation probabilities. It was suggested by the authors that the approach could potentially be generalized to other disease states and immunological phenotypes. In an earlier analysis of 587 of the donors, most TCR beta V segments appeared in productive rearrangements about 90% or about 30% of the time, broadly matching IMGT annotations. At a false discovery rate of 0.05, a later analysis linked about 17,000 TCR beta sequences to specific HLA alleles. The classifier was reported to diagnose cytomegalovirus status with high specificity and sensitivity in both the original and validation cohorts. In vitro tests confirmed that three of the cytomegalovirus-associated TCR beta chains recognize cytomegalovirus antigens. CMV serostatus was the only immune exposure information available for the cohort. Strong co-occurrence of HLA alleles, especially DR and DQ, made assigning TCR associations to individual alleles difficult. The sequencing pipeline was judged likely to have produced a cluster of highly shared sequence variants as a technical artifact. Most CMV-associated TCR beta chains appeared to be HLA-restricted in a later analysis, and the HLA associations seemed to be driven largely by CMV exposure. A further reported finding was that TCR beta sequences accurately predicted the HLA-A and HLA-B alleles for most subjects in the first cohort. Some IMGT-functional V segments, including TRBV6-2 and TRBV6-3, could not be told apart with the 87-base-pair reads, so those segments were excluded. Because counts were too low, about 15 rarely observed V segments, including chromosome 9 orphons, were left out of the earlier analysis of some 600 of the donors. A later analysis found that TCR association rates varied across HLA loci, with DRB1 alleles showing the most associated TCRs and HLA-C alleles the fewest.

There are a few counts of this clone. It lacks a known antigen. Base qualities are missing; no much larger clone stands one base away. The cohort consisted of hundreds of healthy bone marrow donors. All cohort members were sampled while nominally healthy, although unrecorded immune exposures were likely present. The donor was CMV seropositive and belonged to the group of over 250 seropositive cohort members. A peripheral blood sample was provided by each donor, and peripheral blood mononuclear cells were used for TCR beta sequencing. The Qiagen DNeasy Blood Extraction Kit was used to extract genomic DNA from the blood cell samples. Taken from the germline V gene (reference sequence), the CDR1 and CDR2 loops are MNHNY and SVGAGI. CDR3 length: 11 amino acids, cysteine to phenylalanine. The retained sequence is limited to the CDR3, 33 bases, with the frame set at the first base. V lost 3 bases and J lost 4 bases; the stretch between them is 3 bases long.

The library was obtained by the immunoSEQ multiplex PCR assay. For the multiplex PCR, a mixture combining 60 forward primers for TCR Vbeta segments and 13 reverse primers for TCR Jbeta segments was used. Amplification of the CDR3 region of rearranged TCR beta genes was performed with a multiplex PCR assay on genomic DNA. The amplified TCR beta libraries were sequenced on the Illumina HiSeq System as 87-base-pair reads. The published analysis was carried out like this. In a later analysis, tens of millions of unique TCR beta chains were counted across the approximately 620 repertoires, and approximately 9.9 million of these chains were shared by at least two donors. Raw reads were error-corrected and collapsed into unique sequences with a nearest-neighbor algorithm that merged closely related sequences to remove PCR and sequencing errors. To assign V, D and J gene segments, CDR3 sequences were aligned to IMGT reference sequences. Each retained sequence needed at least a six-nucleotide match to both a V gene segment and a J gene segment. A rearrangement counted as productive if the CDR3 had no stop codons and remained in frame with V and J, and every other rearrangement counted as non-productive. Following IMGT convention, CDR3 was defined as the stretch from the second conserved V-encoded cysteine up to the conserved J-encoded phenylalanine. Sequences without an unambiguous match to a single V gene segment were excluded from the earlier analysis of 587 of the donors. In an earlier analysis of roughly 500 of the donors, V segments were called functional above 56.7% productive rearrangements and were called segregating when the between-donor standard deviation exceeded 5%. A statistical classification framework was built for diagnosing cytomegalovirus status from the catalog of TCR beta chain sequences. A later analysis assigned V and J genes by comparing TCR nucleotide sequences with IMGT/GENE-DB human TR gene sequences. The TCRdist pipeline was used in a later analysis to assign CDR3 sequences and most-parsimonious VDJ recombination scenarios. In a later analysis, each TCR beta chain was defined by its CDR3 amino acid sequence together with its V-gene family, and reads lacking a unique V-gene family were excluded. In a later analysis, 450 to 600 highly shared, low-generation-probability nucleotide sequences were removed to address suspected cross-contamination and a sequencing artifact. In a later analysis, a clonal expansion index for each public chain was calculated from normalized within-repertoire ranks of inferred template counts. In a later analysis, generation probabilities were computed using a VDJ recombination model fitted to out-of-frame rearrangements, and the results were checked against IGoR. In a later analysis, hypergeometric tests were used to score TCR-TCR, TCR-HLA and TCR-CMV co-occurrence, with a repertoire-size bias correction applied to TCR pairs. False discovery rates were estimated in a later analysis by permuting HLA or CMV assignments 20 times. In a later analysis, co-occurring TCRs were grouped with DBSCAN, and TCRdist sequence similarity was added when clustering was performed within HLA-allele-positive subsets. For co-occurrence clustering, repertoires with fewer than 30,000 or more than 120,000 public chains were excluded, along with several repertoires with anomalous nucleotide sharing. TCRdb limited this immuneACCESS table to in-frame rearrangements with V and J called. A share of clones is missing; checked studies link under half to unresolved V genes, and the rest is unexplained. The DNA was the basis for D and trimming; V, J and clone size are from that table. The sample table records 90,000 to 100,000 clones; about 72% of these occur just once. Under 20% of the sample rests with the top ten.

Sequencing was performed on PBMCs. This TCR came from a woman aged 60-75 years in good health and CMV-seropositive. Here the chain combines TRBV6-6 and TRBJ1-1; confidence is insufficient to name the D gene. For the CDR3, the sequence is CASSYLTEAFF. At the DNA level, the sequence is TGTGCCAGCAGTTATCTCACTGAAGCTTTCTTT.